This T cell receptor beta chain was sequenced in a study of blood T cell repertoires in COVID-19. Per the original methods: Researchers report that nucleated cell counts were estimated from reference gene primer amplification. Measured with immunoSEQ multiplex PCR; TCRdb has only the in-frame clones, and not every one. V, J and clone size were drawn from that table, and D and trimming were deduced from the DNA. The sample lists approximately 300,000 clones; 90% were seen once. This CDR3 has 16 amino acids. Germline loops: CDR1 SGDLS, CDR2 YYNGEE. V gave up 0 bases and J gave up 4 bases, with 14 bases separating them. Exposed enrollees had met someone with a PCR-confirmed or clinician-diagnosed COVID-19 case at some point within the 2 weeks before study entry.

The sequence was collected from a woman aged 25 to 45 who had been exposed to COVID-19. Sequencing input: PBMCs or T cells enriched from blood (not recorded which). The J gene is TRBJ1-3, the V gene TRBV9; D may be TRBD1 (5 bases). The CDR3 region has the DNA TGTGCCAGCAGCGTAGAACCCCAGGGTTACGGAAACACCATATATTTT. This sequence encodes CASSVEPQGYGNTIYF. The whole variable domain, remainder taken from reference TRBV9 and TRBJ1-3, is DSGVTQTPKHLITATGQRVTLRCSPRSGDLSVYWYQQSLDQGLQFLIQYYNGEERAKGNILERFSAQQFPDLHSELNLSSLELGDSALYFCASSVEPQGYGNTIYFGEGSWLTVV.